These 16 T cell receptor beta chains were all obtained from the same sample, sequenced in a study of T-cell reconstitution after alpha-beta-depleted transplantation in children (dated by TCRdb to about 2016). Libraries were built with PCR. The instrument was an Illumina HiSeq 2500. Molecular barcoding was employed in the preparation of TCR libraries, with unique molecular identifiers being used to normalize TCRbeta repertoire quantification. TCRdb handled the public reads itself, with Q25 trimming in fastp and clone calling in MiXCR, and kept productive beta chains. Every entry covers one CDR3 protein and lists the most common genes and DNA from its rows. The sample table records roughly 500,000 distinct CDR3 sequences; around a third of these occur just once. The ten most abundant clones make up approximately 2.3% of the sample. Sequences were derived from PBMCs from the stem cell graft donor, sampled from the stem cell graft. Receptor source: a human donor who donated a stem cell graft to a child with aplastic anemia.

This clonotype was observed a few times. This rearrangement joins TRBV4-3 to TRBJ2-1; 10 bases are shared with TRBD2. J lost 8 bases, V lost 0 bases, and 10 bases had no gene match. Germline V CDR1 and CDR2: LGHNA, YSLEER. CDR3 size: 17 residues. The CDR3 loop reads CASSQDFSSGSGDEQFF. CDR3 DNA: TGCGCCAGCAGCCAAGATTTCTCTAGCGGGAGTGGGGATGAGCAGTTCTTC.

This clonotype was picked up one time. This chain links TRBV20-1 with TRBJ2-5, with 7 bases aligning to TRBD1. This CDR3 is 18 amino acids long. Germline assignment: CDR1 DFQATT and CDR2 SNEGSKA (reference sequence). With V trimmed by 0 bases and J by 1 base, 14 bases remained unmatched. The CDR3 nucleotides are TGCAGTGCTAGAGATCTACGGGCGGCAGGGGGTGTCCAAGAGACCCAGTACTTC. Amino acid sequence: CSARDLRAAGGVQETQYF.

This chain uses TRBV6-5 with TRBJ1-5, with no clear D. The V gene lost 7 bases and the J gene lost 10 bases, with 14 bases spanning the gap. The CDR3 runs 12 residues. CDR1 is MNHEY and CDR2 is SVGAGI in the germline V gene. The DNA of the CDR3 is TGTGCCAGCACTTCCGGTAAAGAACCCCAGCATTTT. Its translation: CASTSGKEPQHF.

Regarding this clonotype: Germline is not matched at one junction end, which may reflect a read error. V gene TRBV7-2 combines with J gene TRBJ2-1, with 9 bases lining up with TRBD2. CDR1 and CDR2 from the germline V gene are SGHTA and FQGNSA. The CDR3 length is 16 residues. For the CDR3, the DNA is TGTGTCAGCAGCGGGCGCGGGACTAGCACCCACAATGAGCAGTTCTTC. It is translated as CVSSGRGTSTHNEQFF.

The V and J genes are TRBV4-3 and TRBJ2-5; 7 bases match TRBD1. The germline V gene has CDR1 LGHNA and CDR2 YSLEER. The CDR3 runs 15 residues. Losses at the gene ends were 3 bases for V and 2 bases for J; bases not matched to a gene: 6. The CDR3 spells CASSQQWGQQETQYF. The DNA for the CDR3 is TGCGCCAGCAGCCAGCAATGGGGACAGCAAGAGACCCAGTACTTC.

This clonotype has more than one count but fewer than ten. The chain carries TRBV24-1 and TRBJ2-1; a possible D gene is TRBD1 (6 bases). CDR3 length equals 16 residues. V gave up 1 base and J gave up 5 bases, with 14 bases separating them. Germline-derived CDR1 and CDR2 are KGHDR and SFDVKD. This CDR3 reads CATSDLSGVGDNEQFF. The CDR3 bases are TGTGCCACCAGTGATTTATCAGGGGTTGGCGACAATGAGCAGTTCTTC.

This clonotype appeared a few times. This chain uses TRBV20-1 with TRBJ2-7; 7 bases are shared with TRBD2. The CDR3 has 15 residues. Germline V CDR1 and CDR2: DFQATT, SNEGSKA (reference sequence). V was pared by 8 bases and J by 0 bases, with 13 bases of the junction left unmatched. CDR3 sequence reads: CSITRPSGSSYEQYF. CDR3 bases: TGCAGTATAACCCGACCTAGCGGAAGCTCCTACGAGCAGTACTTC.

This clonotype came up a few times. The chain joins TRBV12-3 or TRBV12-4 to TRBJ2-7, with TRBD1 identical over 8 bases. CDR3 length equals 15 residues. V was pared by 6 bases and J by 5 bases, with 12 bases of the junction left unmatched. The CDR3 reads CASSPRGHLGDEQYF. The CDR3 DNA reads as TGTGCCAGCAGCCCCAGGGGGCACTTGGGGGACGAGCAGTACTTC.

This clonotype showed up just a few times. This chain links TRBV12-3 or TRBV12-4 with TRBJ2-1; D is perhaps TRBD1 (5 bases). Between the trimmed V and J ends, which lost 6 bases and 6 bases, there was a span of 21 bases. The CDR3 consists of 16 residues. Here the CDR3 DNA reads TGTGCCAGCAGCTACCTCGGCACAGGAAGGGGCAATGAGCAGTTCTTC. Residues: CASSYLGTGRGNEQFF.

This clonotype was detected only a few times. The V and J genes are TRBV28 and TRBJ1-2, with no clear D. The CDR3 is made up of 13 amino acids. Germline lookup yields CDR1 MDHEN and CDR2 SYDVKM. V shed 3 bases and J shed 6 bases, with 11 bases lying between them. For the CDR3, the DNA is TGTGCCAGCAGTTTGTTAAGGCGGGATGGCTACACCTTC. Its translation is CASSLLRRDGYTF.

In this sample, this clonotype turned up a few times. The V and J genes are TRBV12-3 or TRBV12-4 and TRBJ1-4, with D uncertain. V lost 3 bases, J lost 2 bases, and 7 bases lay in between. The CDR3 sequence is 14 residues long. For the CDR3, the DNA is TGTGCCAGCAGTTTGACGGATACTAATGAAAAACTGTTTTTT. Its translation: CASSLTDTNEKLFF.

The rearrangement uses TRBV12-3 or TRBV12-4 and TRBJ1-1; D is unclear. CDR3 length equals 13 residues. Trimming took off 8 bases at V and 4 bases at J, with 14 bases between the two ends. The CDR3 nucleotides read TGTGCCAGCCGTTCCGGGGATTTCACTGAAGCTTTCTTT. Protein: CASRSGDFTEAFF.

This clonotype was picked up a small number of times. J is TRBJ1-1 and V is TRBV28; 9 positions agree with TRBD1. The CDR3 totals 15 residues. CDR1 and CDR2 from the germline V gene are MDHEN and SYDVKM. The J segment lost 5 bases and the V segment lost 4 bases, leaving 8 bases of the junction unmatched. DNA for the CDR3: TGTGCCAGCAGTTCTACAGGGGGCGCGGGGACTGAAGCTTTCTTT. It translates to CASSSTGGAGTEAFF.

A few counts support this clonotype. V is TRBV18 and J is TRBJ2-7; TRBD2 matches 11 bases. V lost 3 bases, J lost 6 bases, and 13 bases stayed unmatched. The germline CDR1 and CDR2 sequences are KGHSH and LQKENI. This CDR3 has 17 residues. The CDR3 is CASSPNSGRALLGEQYF. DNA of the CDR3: TGTGCCAGCTCACCGAATAGCGGGAGGGCCTTATTGGGCGAGCAGTACTTC. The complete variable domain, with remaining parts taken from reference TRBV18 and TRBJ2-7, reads NAGVMQNPRHLVRRRGQEARLRCSPMKGHSHVYWYRQLPEEGLKFMVYLQKENIIDESGMPKERFSAEFPKEGPSILRIQQVVRGDSAAYFCASSPNSGRALLGEQYFGPGTRLTVT.

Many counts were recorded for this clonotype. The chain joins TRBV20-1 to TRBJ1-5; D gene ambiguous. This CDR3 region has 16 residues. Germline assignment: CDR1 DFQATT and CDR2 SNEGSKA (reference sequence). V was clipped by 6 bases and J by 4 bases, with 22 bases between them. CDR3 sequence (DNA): TGCAGTGCCACTGTTTTCGAGGCCGGAATAAATCAGCCCCAGCATTTT. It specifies CSATVFEAGINQPQHF.

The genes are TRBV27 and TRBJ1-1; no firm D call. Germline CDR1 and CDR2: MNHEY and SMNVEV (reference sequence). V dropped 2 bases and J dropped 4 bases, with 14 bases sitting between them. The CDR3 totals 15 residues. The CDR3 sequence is CASSLNPILFTEAFF. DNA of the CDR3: TGTGCCAGCAGTTTAAACCCGATTCTCTTCACTGAAGCTTTCTTT.